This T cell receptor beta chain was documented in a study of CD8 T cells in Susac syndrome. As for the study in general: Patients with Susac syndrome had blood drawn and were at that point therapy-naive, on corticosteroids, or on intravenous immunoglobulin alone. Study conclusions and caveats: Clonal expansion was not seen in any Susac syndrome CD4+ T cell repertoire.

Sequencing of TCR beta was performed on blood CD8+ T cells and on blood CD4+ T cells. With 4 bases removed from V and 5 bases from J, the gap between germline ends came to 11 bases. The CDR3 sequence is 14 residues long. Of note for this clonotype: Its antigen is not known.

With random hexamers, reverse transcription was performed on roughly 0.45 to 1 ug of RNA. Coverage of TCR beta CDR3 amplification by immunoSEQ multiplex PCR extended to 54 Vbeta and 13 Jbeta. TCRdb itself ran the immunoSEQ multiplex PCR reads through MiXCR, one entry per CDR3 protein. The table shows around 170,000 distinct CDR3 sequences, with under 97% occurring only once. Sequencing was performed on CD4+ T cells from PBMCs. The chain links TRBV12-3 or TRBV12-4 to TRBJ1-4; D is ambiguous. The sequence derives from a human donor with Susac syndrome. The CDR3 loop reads CASSSGPYNEKLFF. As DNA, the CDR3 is TGTGCCAGCAGTTCCGGGCCATACAATGAAAAACTGTTTTTT.